The rows below give T cell receptor beta chains drawn from one sample of a study of early T cells in non-severe SARS-CoV-2 infection. TCRdb reprocessed the 5' RACE reads with MiXCR, giving one entry per CDR3 protein. Of 50,000 to 60,000 distinct CDR3 sequences in the sample, 7.5% to 9.5% are singletons; the top ten hold approximately 4%. Sample: whole blood, taken at baseline. All receptors come from an adult who was a healthcare worker with PCR-confirmed SARS-CoV-2 infection or an uninfected control (not recorded which). CDR3s include the opening cysteine and the closing phenylalanine or tryptophan. The D gene is left open where the match is weak. Size is stated for part of the rows, as once, few or many counts, or as a class when the clone is expanded.

d_call: .; v_call: TRBV30; j_call: TRBJ1-3; clone_size: .; cdr3_nt: TGTGCCTGGAGATCGGACTTAGGAAACACCATATATTTT; cdr3_aa: CAWRSDLGNTIYF
d_call: TRBD2; v_call: TRBV6-5; j_call: TRBJ2-4; clone_size: .; cdr3_nt: TGTGCCAGCAGTTACTCGGGAGGGACCCCCGAAGGGAAAAACATTCAGTACTTC; cdr3_aa: CASSYSGGTPEGKNIQYF
d_call: TRBD2; v_call: TRBV12-3/TRBV12-4; j_call: TRBJ2-1; clone_size: .; cdr3_nt: TGTGCCAGCAGTCACCTTTTAGCGGGAGAGGGCGATGAGCAGTTCTTC; cdr3_aa: CASSHLLAGEGDEQFF
d_call: TRBD2; v_call: TRBV11-2; j_call: TRBJ2-5; clone_size: few; cdr3_nt: TGTGCCAGCAGCGCGGGACTAGCTGACGAGAAGACCCAGTACTTC; cdr3_aa: CASSAGLADEKTQYF
d_call: .; v_call: TRBV24-1; j_call: TRBJ2-1; clone_size: few; cdr3_nt: TGTGCCACCAGTGACCCTTCCTTTAATGAGCAGTTCTTC; cdr3_aa: CATSDPSFNEQFF
d_call: .; v_call: TRBV7-6; j_call: TRBJ2-3; clone_size: many; cdr3_nt: TGTGCCAGCAGCTGGGGGCCAGCGGGTAGCACAGATACGCAGTATTTT; cdr3_aa: CASSWGPAGSTDTQYF
d_call: .; v_call: TRBV19; j_call: TRBJ2-1; clone_size: few; cdr3_nt: TGTGCCAGTAGTATCGGGGGAGGCAACGAGCAGTTCTTC; cdr3_aa: CASSIGGGNEQFF
d_call: .; v_call: TRBV7-2; j_call: TRBJ2-5; clone_size: .; cdr3_nt: TGTGCCAGCAGCTTTGCCACCCAAGAGACCCAGTACTTC; cdr3_aa: CASSFATQETQYF
d_call: .; v_call: TRBV11-3; j_call: TRBJ1-2; clone_size: .; cdr3_nt: TGTGCCAGCAGCCCCGGACGGGTACCAGGCTATGGCTACACCTTC; cdr3_aa: CASSPGRVPGYGYTF
d_call: .; v_call: TRBV10-2; j_call: TRBJ1-1; clone_size: few; cdr3_nt: TGCGCCAGCAGCCCTCGTTGGGGCGTACCGAACACTGAAGCTTTCTTT; cdr3_aa: CASSPRWGVPNTEAFF
d_call: TRBD1; v_call: TRBV19; j_call: TRBJ1-1; clone_size: few; cdr3_nt: TGTGCCAGTAGGACCGGGACAGGGAGCAACACTGAAGCTTTCTTT; cdr3_aa: CASRTGTGSNTEAFF
d_call: .; v_call: TRBV19; j_call: TRBJ2-4; clone_size: .; cdr3_nt: TGTGCCAGTAGTGCCAGCGCCAAAAACATTCAGTACTTC; cdr3_aa: CASSASAKNIQYF
d_call: .; v_call: TRBV6-2/TRBV6-3; j_call: TRBJ1-6; clone_size: .; cdr3_nt: TGTGCCAGCAAACACCGGGACGGATTTGTTTCACCCCTCCACTTT; cdr3_aa: CASKHRDGFVSPLHF
d_call: .; v_call: TRBV7-9; j_call: TRBJ1-6; clone_size: .; cdr3_nt: TGTGCCAGCAGCTTAAGTGGCAGGACGGGTTCACCCCTCCACTTT; cdr3_aa: CASSLSGRTGSPLHF
d_call: .; v_call: TRBV6-6; j_call: TRBJ2-5; clone_size: few; cdr3_nt: TGTGCCAGCAGTTACCCCGTGGGTGGGCGGGGACAAGAGACCCAGTACTTC; cdr3_aa: CASSYPVGGRGQETQYF
d_call: .; v_call: TRBV27; j_call: TRBJ2-6; clone_size: many; cdr3_nt: TGTGCCAGCAGCCTACAATTTGTGCGTGGGGCCAACGTCCTGACTTTC; cdr3_aa: CASSLQFVRGANVLTF
d_call: .; v_call: TRBV5-5; j_call: TRBJ2-5; clone_size: few; cdr3_nt: TGTGCCAGCAGTTCGGGGGATGAACGAGAGACCCAGTACTTC; cdr3_aa: CASSSGDERETQYF
d_call: .; v_call: TRBV7-9; j_call: TRBJ2-7; clone_size: .; cdr3_nt: TGTGCCAGCAGCTTAGCGCAGGGGAGGGACTACGAGCAGTACTTC; cdr3_aa: CASSLAQGRDYEQYF
d_call: .; v_call: TRBV7-9; j_call: TRBJ1-3; clone_size: many; cdr3_nt: TGTGCCAGCAGCTCAACAGTAGCTGGAAACACCATATATTTT; cdr3_aa: CASSSTVAGNTIYF
d_call: .; v_call: TRBV11-2; j_call: TRBJ1-1; clone_size: few; cdr3_nt: TGTGCCAGCAGCTTAAGGGGCAGCTCAACCAACACTGAAGCTTTCTTT; cdr3_aa: CASSLRGSSTNTEAFF
d_call: .; v_call: TRBV19; j_call: TRBJ1-1; clone_size: many; cdr3_nt: TGTGCCAGTAGTACGTTTACGGCGAACACTGAAGCTTTCTTT; cdr3_aa: CASSTFTANTEAFF
d_call: TRBD1; v_call: TRBV19; j_call: TRBJ1-4; clone_size: many; cdr3_nt: TGTGCCAGTAGCAATCAGGGGGGTGAAAAACTGTTTTTT; cdr3_aa: CASSNQGGEKLFF
d_call: .; v_call: TRBV3-1; j_call: TRBJ1-3; clone_size: .; cdr3_nt: TGTGCCAGCAGCCAAGGAGGGCGGAACACCATATATTTT; cdr3_aa: CASSQGGRNTIYF
d_call: TRBD2; v_call: TRBV11-2; j_call: TRBJ2-1; clone_size: many; cdr3_nt: TGTGCCAGCAGCCGTGATTCGCAACTAGCGGCCTACAATGAGCAGTTCTTC; cdr3_aa: CASSRDSQLAAYNEQFF
d_call: .; v_call: TRBV7-2; j_call: TRBJ1-2; clone_size: many; cdr3_nt: TGTGCCAGCAGCTTAGTCCAGGGCGCTAACTATGGCTACACCTTC; cdr3_aa: CASSLVQGANYGYTF
d_call: .; v_call: TRBV6-2/TRBV6-3; j_call: TRBJ1-1; clone_size: many; cdr3_nt: TGTGCCAGCAGCTATGGGACCGGGCCCACCGGCACTGAAGCTTTCTTT; cdr3_aa: CASSYGTGPTGTEAFF
d_call: TRBD2; v_call: TRBV3-1; j_call: TRBJ2-5; clone_size: few; cdr3_nt: TGTGCCAGCAGCCACCCATCGCAGGGAGGGGAGACCCAGTACTTC; cdr3_aa: CASSHPSQGGETQYF
d_call: .; v_call: TRBV7-2; j_call: TRBJ2-1; clone_size: few; cdr3_nt: TGTGCCAGCAGCTTAGAGTTAGCGCCCTACAATGAGCAGTTCTTC; cdr3_aa: CASSLELAPYNEQFF
d_call: TRBD2; v_call: TRBV7-6; j_call: TRBJ2-3; clone_size: many; cdr3_nt: TGTGCCAGCAGCTTAGGGCGGGGGGTAGTAGCAGATACGCAGTATTTT; cdr3_aa: CASSLGRGVVADTQYF
d_call: TRBD2; v_call: TRBV7-9; j_call: TRBJ2-1; clone_size: few; cdr3_nt: TGTGCCAGCAGCGCTACTTCGACTAGCGGGGTGACTTCGGATGAGCAGTTCTTC; cdr3_aa: CASSATSTSGVTSDEQFF
d_call: TRBD1; v_call: TRBV2; j_call: TRBJ1-3; clone_size: few; cdr3_nt: TGTGCCAGCAGGAGGGACAGTGGAAACACCATATATTTT; cdr3_aa: CASRRDSGNTIYF
d_call: .; v_call: TRBV18; j_call: TRBJ1-1; clone_size: .; cdr3_nt: TGTGCCAGCTCACCGCAGGGCGGGGGGAACACTGAAGCTTTCTTT; cdr3_aa: CASSPQGGGNTEAFF
d_call: .; v_call: TRBV6-5; j_call: TRBJ2-7; clone_size: few; cdr3_nt: TGTGCCAGCCGAAGGGGACACGGCTACGAGCAGTACTTC; cdr3_aa: CASRRGHGYEQYF
d_call: TRBD1; v_call: TRBV20-1; j_call: TRBJ2-7; clone_size: .; cdr3_nt: TGCAGTGCCAGTGCTCCGGGACAGGGGTCCTACGAGCAGTACTTC; cdr3_aa: CSASAPGQGSYEQYF
d_call: .; v_call: TRBV7-2; j_call: TRBJ2-3; clone_size: many; cdr3_nt: TGTGCCAGCAGGGTTGGCTCCGGGGCCCGCACAGATACGCAGTATTTT; cdr3_aa: CASRVGSGARTDTQYF
d_call: .; v_call: TRBV14; j_call: TRBJ1-2; clone_size: many; cdr3_nt: TGTGCCAGCAGCCATACCAGGGGCGATGGCTACACCTTC; cdr3_aa: CASSHTRGDGYTF
d_call: .; v_call: TRBV7-7; j_call: TRBJ2-2; clone_size: many; cdr3_nt: TGTGCTAGCAGCTTGGACATCACCGGGGAGCTGTTTTTT; cdr3_aa: CASSLDITGELFF
d_call: TRBD1; v_call: TRBV29-1; j_call: TRBJ1-2; clone_size: many; cdr3_nt: TGCAGCGTCGGCCTGACAGGGAGTGGCTACACCTTC; cdr3_aa: CSVGLTGSGYTF
d_call: .; v_call: TRBV11-2; j_call: TRBJ2-3; clone_size: few; cdr3_nt: TGTGCCAGCAGCCTCTTAACCGTGGATACGCAGTATTTT; cdr3_aa: CASSLLTVDTQYF
d_call: TRBD2; v_call: TRBV11-3; j_call: TRBJ2-1; clone_size: many; cdr3_nt: TGTGCCAGCACCAAATTAAGGGGAGGGCATGAGCAGTTCTTC; cdr3_aa: CASTKLRGGHEQFF
d_call: .; v_call: TRBV12-3/TRBV12-4; j_call: TRBJ2-6; clone_size: .; cdr3_nt: TGTGCCTGCAGTCCGGGTCCCGTGGGGGCCAACGTCCTGACTTTC; cdr3_aa: CACSPGPVGANVLTF
d_call: .; v_call: TRBV7-6; j_call: TRBJ2-7; clone_size: .; cdr3_nt: TGTGCCAGCAGTCGAGGGGACGGAGGGTACGAGCAGTACTTC; cdr3_aa: CASSRGDGGYEQYF
d_call: .; v_call: TRBV7-6; j_call: TRBJ2-1; clone_size: many; cdr3_nt: TGTGCCAGCAGCCCCCGAGTTGCTACGGATGAGCAGTTCTTC; cdr3_aa: CASSPRVATDEQFF
d_call: .; v_call: TRBV18; j_call: TRBJ1-6; clone_size: .; cdr3_nt: TGTGCCAGCTCACCACCGGACAGTTATTTTGGCAATTCACCCCTCCACTTT; cdr3_aa: CASSPPDSYFGNSPLHF
d_call: TRBD1; v_call: TRBV29-1; j_call: TRBJ2-7; clone_size: many; cdr3_nt: TGCAGCGTTGCCCCCGGGACAGGCTACGAGCAGTACTTC; cdr3_aa: CSVAPGTGYEQYF
d_call: .; v_call: TRBV5-1; j_call: TRBJ1-6; clone_size: .; cdr3_nt: TGCGCCAGCAGCTTGGGGGACGGTAATTCACCCCTCCACTTT; cdr3_aa: CASSLGDGNSPLHF
d_call: .; v_call: TRBV7-2; j_call: TRBJ2-1; clone_size: few; cdr3_nt: TGTGCCAGCACCCCCCGCCCCTTCTCCTACAATGAGCAGTTCTTC; cdr3_aa: CASTPRPFSYNEQFF
d_call: .; v_call: TRBV11-2; j_call: TRBJ1-2; clone_size: few; cdr3_nt: TGTGCCAGCAGCTCTTACCGGGAACAACTCTATGGCTACACCTTC; cdr3_aa: CASSSYREQLYGYTF
d_call: .; v_call: TRBV10-3; j_call: TRBJ2-5; clone_size: .; cdr3_nt: TGTGCCATCAGGGGGGTTCCACAAGAGACCCAGTACTTC; cdr3_aa: CAIRGVPQETQYF
d_call: TRBD2; v_call: TRBV7-2; j_call: TRBJ2-5; clone_size: few; cdr3_nt: TGTGCCAGCAGCTCATTTAAGCGGGGGGGACAAGAGACCCAGTACTTC; cdr3_aa: CASSSFKRGGQETQYF
d_call: .; v_call: TRBV7-2; j_call: TRBJ1-1; clone_size: .; cdr3_nt: TGTGCCAGCAGCTTTGGACGGATCACTGAAGCTTTCTTT; cdr3_aa: CASSFGRITEAFF
d_call: .; v_call: TRBV27; j_call: TRBJ2-3; clone_size: many; cdr3_nt: TGTGCCAGCAGTCAAACAGATACGCAGTATTTT; cdr3_aa: CASSQTDTQYF
d_call: TRBD2; v_call: TRBV10-1; j_call: TRBJ2-1; clone_size: few; cdr3_nt: TGCGCCAGCAGTGTTGGTAGCGGGAGCTACAATGAGCAGTTCTTC; cdr3_aa: CASSVGSGSYNEQFF
d_call: TRBD2; v_call: TRBV19; j_call: TRBJ2-3; clone_size: few; cdr3_nt: TGTGCCAGTAGTATTTGGCGGGAGAGCACAGATACGCAGTATTTT; cdr3_aa: CASSIWRESTDTQYF
d_call: .; v_call: TRBV6-5; j_call: TRBJ1-5; clone_size: .; cdr3_nt: TGTGCCAGCAGTGCTCGACAGACTCAGCCCCAGCATTTT; cdr3_aa: CASSARQTQPQHF
d_call: .; v_call: TRBV6-5; j_call: TRBJ2-1; clone_size: .; cdr3_nt: TGTGCCAGCAGCGAAGGGGTTCGCTCCTACAATGAGCAGTTCTTC; cdr3_aa: CASSEGVRSYNEQFF
d_call: .; v_call: TRBV9; j_call: TRBJ2-1; clone_size: many; cdr3_nt: TGTGCCAGCAGCGTAACGGCGGCCTGGGATGAGCAGTTCTTC; cdr3_aa: CASSVTAAWDEQFF